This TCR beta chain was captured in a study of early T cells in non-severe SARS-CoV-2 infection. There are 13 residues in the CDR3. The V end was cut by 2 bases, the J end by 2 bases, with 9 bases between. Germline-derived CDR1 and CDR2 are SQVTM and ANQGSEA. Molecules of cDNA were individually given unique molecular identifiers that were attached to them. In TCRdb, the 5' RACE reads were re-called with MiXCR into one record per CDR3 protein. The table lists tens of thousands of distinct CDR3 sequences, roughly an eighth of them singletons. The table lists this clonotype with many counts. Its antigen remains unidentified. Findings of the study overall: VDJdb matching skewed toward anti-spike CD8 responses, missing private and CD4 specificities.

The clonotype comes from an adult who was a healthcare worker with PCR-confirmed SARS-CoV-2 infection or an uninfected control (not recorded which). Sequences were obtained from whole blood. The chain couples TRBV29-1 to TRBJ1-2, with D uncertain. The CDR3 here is CSVETRSNYGYTF. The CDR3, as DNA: TGCAGCGTTGAAACCAGATCCAACTATGGCTACACCTTC.